The 10 T cell receptor beta chains below all came from one sample that was sequenced in a study of T-cell reconstitution after alpha-beta-depleted transplantation in children. The library targeted TCRbeta and was prepared with unique molecular identifiers. TCRdb processed the PCR reads anew with MiXCR; each CDR3 protein has one entry. Of over 550,000 distinct CDR3 sequences in the sample, about 10% were seen once. This material consisted of PBMCs from the stem cell graft donor, taken from the stem cell graft. The source of these receptors is a human donor who donated a stem cell graft to a child with acute myeloid leukemia.

This clonotype was counted ten times or more. The V call is TRBV7-3, the J call TRBJ2-7, with 14 bases fitting TRBD2. The junction had 5 bases not matched to a gene; V was cut back by 5 bases and J by 5 bases. Germline loops: CDR1 SGHTA, CDR2 FQGTGA. This CDR3 is built from 15 residues. CDR3 amino acids: CASSPRGLAGDEQYF. The CDR3 region has the DNA TGTGCCAGCAGCCCCCGGGGACTAGCGGGAGACGAGCAGTACTTC.

This clonotype was counted many times. The rearrangement uses TRBV5-1 and TRBJ1-2, with a weak D call TRBD1 (5 bases). From germline, CDR1 is SGHRS and CDR2 YFSETQ. This CDR3 region has 13 residues. The germline V and J ends were trimmed by 2 bases and 5 bases, with 10 bases remaining between them. CDR3 bases: TGCGCCAGCAGCTTTGACAGCTCGTATGGCTACACCTTC. Amino acids: CASSFDSSYGYTF.

This CDR3 reads CASSYYGEHGELFF. CDR3 DNA sequence: TGTGCCAGCAGTTACTACGGGGAGCACGGGGAGCTGTTTTTT. This chain connects TRBV6-2 or TRBV6-3 to TRBJ2-2; a possible D gene is TRBD2 (5 bases). Deletions cut 1 base from V and 7 bases from J, with 10 bases between. Germline V gene data show CDR1 as MNHEY and CDR2 as SVGEGT. The CDR3 length is 14 residues.

This clonotype showed up many times. The chain employs TRBV12-3 or TRBV12-4 and TRBJ1-1, with a possible D match to TRBD1 (5 bases). Between the trimmed V and J ends, which lost 3 bases and 5 bases, there was a span of 19 bases. The length of the CDR3 is 16 residues. The CDR3: CASSFRGWGVSTEAFF. The CDR3 DNA sequence: TGTGCCAGCAGTTTTAGGGGTTGGGGGGTTAGTACTGAAGCTTTCTTT.

This sequence joins TRBV21-1 and TRBJ2-2; TRBD1 is taken as the D call from the table, unchecked against the DNA. TRBV21-1 is flagged as a pseudogene. This CDR3 has 17 residues. The CDR3 nucleotides read TGTGCCAGCAGCACGAGGTCCGGGACAGAGCACACCGGGGAGCTGTTTTTT. Its protein is CASSTRSGTEHTGELFF.

The chain links TRBV9 to TRBJ2-7, with 14 positions matching TRBD2. Germline loops: CDR1 SGDLS, CDR2 YYNGEE. The CDR3 runs to 21 residues. V dropped 0 bases and J dropped 4; count of bases not matched to a gene: 18. The CDR3 sequence is CASSVGLSLTSGRASQYEQYF. The CDR3 DNA reads as TGTGCCAGCAGCGTAGGCCTTTCCCTGACTAGCGGGAGGGCGTCTCAGTACGAGCAGTACTTC.

The sample holds many counts of this clonotype. The rearrangement uses TRBV29-1 and TRBJ1-3, with 10 bases lining up with TRBD1. J gave up 2 bases and V 3 bases, and 10 bases lay outside the gene matches. Germline-derived CDR1 and CDR2 are SQVTM and ANQGSEA. The CDR3 is 17 residues long. CDR3 residues: CSVERSGTGDAGNTIYF. In nucleotides, the CDR3 is TGCAGCGTTGAGAGGTCCGGGACAGGGGACGCTGGAAACACCATATATTTT. The variable domain in full, with the rest retrieved from reference TRBV29-1 and TRBJ1-3, is SAVISQKPSRDICQRGTSLTIQCQVDSQVTMMFWYRQQPGQSLTLIATANQGSEATYESGFVIDKFPISRPNLTFSTLTVSNMSPEDSSIYLCSVERSGTGDAGNTIYFGEGSWLTVV.

This clonotype was found many times. V usage is TRBV24-1 and J usage is TRBJ2-7, with a tentative D call TRBD1 (6 bases). This CDR3 contains 12 residues. The germline V gene has CDR1 KGHDR and CDR2 SFDVKD. The germline V and J ends were trimmed by 7 bases and 6 bases, with 12 bases remaining between them. CDR3 nucleotides: TGTGCCACCAGCCAGACAGGCCCCGAGCAGTACTTC. This sequence encodes CATSQTGPEQYF.

In this sample, this clonotype turned up a few times. The gene calls are TRBV7-8 and TRBJ2-6; maybe TRBD2 (6 bases). Germline V gene lookup returns CDR1 SGHVS and CDR2 FQNEAQ. V shed 3 bases and J shed 0 bases, with 12 bases lying between them. This CDR3 comprises 17 residues. The CDR3 region is CASSFGTGSSGANVLTF. Here the CDR3 DNA reads TGTGCCAGCAGCTTCGGGACTGGGAGCTCTGGGGCCAACGTCCTGACTTTC.

Comments on this clonotype: This may be a read error, as it is one base from a much larger clone. The chain has TRBV2 and TRBJ2-2; the D gene is possibly TRBD2 (5 bases). Germline loops: CDR1 SNHLY, CDR2 FYNNEI. The CDR3 loop spans 13 amino acids. CDR3 nucleotides: TGTGCCACGAAGGACGGTAACACCGGGGAGCCGTTTTTT. This gives the protein CATKDGNTGEPFF.